This is a list of T cell receptor beta chains from one sample in a study of T cells after yellow fever vaccination. TCRdb re-derived calls from the 5' RACE reads in MiXCR, one entry per CDR3 protein. The table records 29,000 or so distinct CDR3 sequences, about 6% of them present only once. Sequenced here: PBMCs, either bulk or a sorted T-cell subset (CD4+, CD8+, memory, or dextramer-sorted; not recorded which), sampled on the day of the yellow fever booster vaccination. The receptors stem from a man younger than 45 who received the YFV17D yellow fever vaccine. The CDR3 runs from the conserved cysteine through the conserved F or W. The order of the fields is clone size, D gene, V gene, J gene, CDR3 protein, CDR3 DNA. A D gene is named only where the DNA matches it firmly. The size entry is marked missing in some rows and otherwise reads once, few, many or a size class.

many	TRBD2	TRBV7-6	TRBJ2-4	CASSLGGTSVNPQYF	TGTGCCAGCAGCTTAGGCGGGACTAGCGTGAACCCCCAATACTTC
few	TRBD2	TRBV25-1	TRBJ2-7	CASASGSGSGNEQYF	TGTGCCAGCGCATCCGGAAGCGGGAGCGGTAACGAGCAGTACTTC
many	TRBD2	TRBV5-1	TRBJ2-7	CASSLDGTSSYEQYF	TGCGCCAGCAGCTTGGACGGGACTAGCTCCTACGAGCAGTACTTC
many	-	TRBV11-2	TRBJ1-2	CASSFDYGYTF	TGTGCCAGCAGCTTCGACTATGGCTACACCTTC
many	TRBD1	TRBV3-1	TRBJ1-3	CASSRPGTGAGNTIYF	TGTGCCAGCAGCCGTCCTGGGACAGGGGCTGGAAACACCATATATTTT
many	TRBD1	TRBV7-8	TRBJ2-1	CASSRPGQGREQFF	TGTGCCAGCAGCCGACCGGGACAGGGAAGGGAGCAGTTCTTC
many	-	TRBV20-1	TRBJ2-7	CSAYRDGSYEQYF	TGCAGTGCTTACCGGGACGGCTCCTACGAGCAGTACTTC
many	TRBD2	TRBV28	TRBJ2-3	CASSPTRAGGRTQYF	TGTGCCAGCAGTCCGACTCGGGCGGGAGGGCGTACGCAGTATTTT
many	TRBD1	TRBV10-3	TRBJ1-5	CAISKTGTGEQPQHF	TGTGCCATCAGTAAGACCGGGACAGGGGAACAGCCCCAGCATTTT
many	-	TRBV2	TRBJ2-7	CASSGRSYEQYF	TGTGCCAGCAGTGGGCGGTCCTACGAGCAGTACTTC
few	-	TRBV20-1	TRBJ1-1	CSARGIVGDNTEAFF	TGCAGTGCTAGAGGGATCGTAGGGGACAACACTGAAGCTTTCTTT
medium-sized	-	TRBV20-1	TRBJ2-3	CSADRPSTDTQYF	TGCAGTGCTGACAGACCATCGACAGATACGCAGTATTTT
many	TRBD1	TRBV6-1	TRBJ1-5	CASRMAQGARTPQHF	TGTGCCAGCAGAATGGCACAGGGGGCACGCACGCCCCAGCATTTT
few	-	TRBV5-1	TRBJ2-5	CASSLGSAEETQYF	TGCGCCAGCAGCTTGGGGTCAGCGGAAGAGACCCAGTACTTC
medium-sized	-	TRBV5-1	TRBJ1-2	CASSSTGNYGYTF	TGCGCCAGCAGCTCGACGGGCAACTATGGCTACACCTTC
many	-	TRBV7-6	TRBJ2-3	CASSLGGPSDTQYF	TGTGCCAGCAGCTTGGGGGGGCCATCAGATACGCAGTATTTT
few	TRBD2	TRBV20-1	TRBJ2-7	CSAQLAEEQYF	TGCAGTGCCCAGCTAGCGGAGGAGCAGTACTTC
many	TRBD1	TRBV3-1	TRBJ2-2	CASSLTGSPGELFF	TGTGCCAGCAGCCTGACAGGGTCCCCCGGGGAGCTGTTTTTT
many	TRBD2	TRBV18	TRBJ2-7	CASSQSGGNEQYF	TGTGCCAGCTCCCAAAGCGGGGGAAACGAGCAGTACTTC
many	-	TRBV9	TRBJ2-7	CASSVQGSSYEQYF	TGTGCCAGCAGCGTACAGGGGAGCTCCTACGAGCAGTACTTC
many	-	TRBV6-2/TRBV6-3	TRBJ2-3	CASSQAPGLSTDTQYF	TGTGCCAGCAGCCAAGCCCCGGGACTCAGCACAGATACGCAGTATTTT
few	-	TRBV6-5	TRBJ1-6	CASSYSGNSPLHF	TGTGCCAGCAGTTACTCGGGCAATTCACCCCTCCACTTT
-	-	TRBV12-3/TRBV12-4	TRBJ2-6	CASSLSGVGADVLTF	TGTGCCAGCAGTTTATCCGGGGTTGGGGCTGACGTCCTGACTTTC
few	TRBD2	TRBV14	TRBJ2-5	CASSRLKSGIPTQETQYF	TGTGCCAGCAGCCGCCTGAAGAGCGGGATACCGACCCAAGAGACCCAGTACTTC
-	TRBD1	TRBV11-2	TRBJ1-6	CASRPDRSSYNSPLHF	TGTGCCAGCAGGCCGGACAGGAGCTCCTATAATTCACCCCTCCACTTT
few	-	TRBV20-1	TRBJ1-1	CSAKADWSGNTEAFF	TGCAGTGCTAAGGCGGACTGGTCGGGGAACACTGAAGCTTTCTTT
-	TRBD1	TRBV4-3	TRBJ2-7	CASSQGAPRQGWSYEQYF	TGCGCCAGCAGCCAAGGGGCCCCCCGACAGGGGTGGAGCTACGAGCAGTACTTC
few	-	TRBV6-4	TRBJ2-2	CASSDSAGNTGELFF	TGTGCCAGCAGTGACTCAGCTGGAAACACCGGGGAGCTGTTTTTT
few	-	TRBV9	TRBJ2-5	CASSAGGLAETQYF	TGTGCCAGCAGCGCCGGGGGGCTAGCGGAGACCCAGTACTTC
many	TRBD2	TRBV12-3/TRBV12-4	TRBJ2-1	CASSPLAGATYEQFF	TGTGCCAGCAGCCCTCTAGCGGGAGCGACCTATGAGCAGTTCTTC
many	-	TRBV7-2	TRBJ2-1	CASSLQLYNEQFF	TGTGCCAGCAGCTTACAGTTATACAATGAGCAGTTCTTC
many	TRBD2	TRBV20-1	TRBJ2-3	CRAGGPNTQYF	TGCAGAGCGGGAGGGCCTAATACGCAGTATTTT
many	-	TRBV28	TRBJ2-7	CASSSSVPQEQYF	TGTGCCAGCAGTTCCTCGGTCCCGCAGGAGCAGTACTTC
many	-	TRBV7-8	TRBJ2-3	CASSLDSWPDTQYF	TGTGCCAGCAGCTTAGATAGTTGGCCAGATACGCAGTATTTT
many	-	TRBV20-1	TRBJ1-2	CSARDATNYGYTF	TGCAGTGCTAGAGATGCAACTAACTATGGCTACACCTTC
many	-	TRBV5-5	TRBJ2-2	CASSLGPGAGELFF	TGTGCCAGCAGCTTGGGGCCCGGGGCGGGGGAGCTGTTTTTT
-	-	TRBV7-2	TRBJ1-5	CASSKITGDNQPQHF	TGTGCCAGCAGCAAAATCACAGGAGACAATCAGCCCCAGCATTTT
-	-	TRBV27	TRBJ1-2	CASSFFGAGDYGYTF	TGTGCCAGCAGTTTTTTTGGGGCAGGGGACTATGGCTACACCTTC
many	-	TRBV5-1	TRBJ2-5	CASSFQREETQYF	TGCGCCAGCAGCTTTCAAAGGGAAGAGACCCAGTACTTC
many	-	TRBV3-1	TRBJ2-3	CASTTIAQYF	TGTGCCAGTACAACCATTGCGCAGTATTTT
few	-	TRBV7-2	TRBJ2-7	CASTRRGGGSLYEQYF	TGTGCCAGCACCCGAAGGGGTGGGGGCTCTCTCTACGAGCAGTACTTC
many	-	TRBV20-1	TRBJ1-5	CSARDGGYNQPQHF	TGCAGTGCTAGAGATGGGGGCTACAATCAGCCCCAGCATTTT